This T cell receptor beta chain was obtained from a study of graft-versus-host responses after intestinal transplantation. Study background: In this cohort, recipients had multivisceral, liver-intestinal, or isolated intestinal transplants.

A note on this clone: No antigen is known for it.

General study points: Circulating GvH clone levels at their peak were associated with HvG declines (early post-transplant). Researchers found GvH clones in recipient marrow, and some showed up first in ileum or blood.

This CDR3 comprises 17 residues. Germline lookup yields CDR1 SGDLS and CDR2 YYNGEE. The V end was cut by 1 base, the J end by 4 bases, with 20 bases between. TCRdb's copy holds only in-frame clones and misses some; the assay was immunoSEQ multiplex PCR. The sample consists of roughly 34,000 clones, approximately 94% of them appearing once. This specimen consisted of unstimulated CD4+ T cells sorted from spleen or lymph node cells, obtained before transplant. This sequence joins TRBV9 and TRBJ1-1, with D maybe TRBD1 (5 bases). This sequence originates from a human donor who was the organ donor for an intestinal transplant. CDR3 region: CASSVYPLGGDGTEAFF. The CDR3 DNA reads TGTGCCAGCAGCGTATATCCCCTCGGGGGGGACGGCACTGAAGCTTTCTTT.